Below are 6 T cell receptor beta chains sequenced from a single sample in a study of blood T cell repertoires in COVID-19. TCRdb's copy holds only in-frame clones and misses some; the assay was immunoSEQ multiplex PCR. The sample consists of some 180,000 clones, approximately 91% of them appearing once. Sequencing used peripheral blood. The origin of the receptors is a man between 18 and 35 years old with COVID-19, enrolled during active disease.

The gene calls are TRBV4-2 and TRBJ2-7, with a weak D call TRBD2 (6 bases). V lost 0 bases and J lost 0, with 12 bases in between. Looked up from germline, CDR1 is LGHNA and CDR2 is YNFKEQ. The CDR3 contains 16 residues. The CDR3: CASSQDGSGFSYEQYF. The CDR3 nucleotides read TGTGCCAGCAGCCAAGATGGAAGCGGGTTCTCCTACGAGCAGTACTTC.

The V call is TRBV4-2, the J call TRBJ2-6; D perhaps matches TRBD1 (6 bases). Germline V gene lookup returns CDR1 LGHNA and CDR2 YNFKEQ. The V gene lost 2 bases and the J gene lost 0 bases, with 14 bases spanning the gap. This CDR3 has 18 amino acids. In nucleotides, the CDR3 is TGTGCCAGCAGCCAACCTGGGACAATCAGCTCTGGGGCCAACGTCCTGACTTTC. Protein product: CASSQPGTISSGANVLTF.

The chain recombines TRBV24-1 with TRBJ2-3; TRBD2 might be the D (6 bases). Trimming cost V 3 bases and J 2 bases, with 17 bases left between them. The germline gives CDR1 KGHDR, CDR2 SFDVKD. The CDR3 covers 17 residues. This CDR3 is CATSDPLSRDATDTQYF. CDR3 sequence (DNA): TGTGCCACCAGTGATCCCCTTTCGCGGGACGCCACAGATACGCAGTATTTT.

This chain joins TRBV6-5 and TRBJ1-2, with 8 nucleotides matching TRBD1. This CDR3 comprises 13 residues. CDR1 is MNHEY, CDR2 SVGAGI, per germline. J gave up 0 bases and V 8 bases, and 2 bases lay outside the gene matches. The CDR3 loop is CASGQGANYGYTF. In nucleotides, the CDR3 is TGTGCCAGCGGACAGGGCGCTAACTATGGCTACACCTTC.

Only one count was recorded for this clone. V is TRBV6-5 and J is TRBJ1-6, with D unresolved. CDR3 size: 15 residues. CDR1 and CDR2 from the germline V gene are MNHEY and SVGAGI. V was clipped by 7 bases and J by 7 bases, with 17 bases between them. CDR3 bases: TGTGCCAGCACCACGGGGTGGACGGGGAATTCACCCCTCCACTTT. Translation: CASTTGWTGNSPLHF.

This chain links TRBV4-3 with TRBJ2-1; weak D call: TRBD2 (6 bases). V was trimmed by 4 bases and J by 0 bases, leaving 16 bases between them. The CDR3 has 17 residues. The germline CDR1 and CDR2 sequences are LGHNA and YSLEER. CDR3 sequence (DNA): TGCGCCAGCAGCCTGATGGGACTCCGAGACTCCTACAATGAGCAGTTCTTC. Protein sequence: CASSLMGLRDSYNEQFF.